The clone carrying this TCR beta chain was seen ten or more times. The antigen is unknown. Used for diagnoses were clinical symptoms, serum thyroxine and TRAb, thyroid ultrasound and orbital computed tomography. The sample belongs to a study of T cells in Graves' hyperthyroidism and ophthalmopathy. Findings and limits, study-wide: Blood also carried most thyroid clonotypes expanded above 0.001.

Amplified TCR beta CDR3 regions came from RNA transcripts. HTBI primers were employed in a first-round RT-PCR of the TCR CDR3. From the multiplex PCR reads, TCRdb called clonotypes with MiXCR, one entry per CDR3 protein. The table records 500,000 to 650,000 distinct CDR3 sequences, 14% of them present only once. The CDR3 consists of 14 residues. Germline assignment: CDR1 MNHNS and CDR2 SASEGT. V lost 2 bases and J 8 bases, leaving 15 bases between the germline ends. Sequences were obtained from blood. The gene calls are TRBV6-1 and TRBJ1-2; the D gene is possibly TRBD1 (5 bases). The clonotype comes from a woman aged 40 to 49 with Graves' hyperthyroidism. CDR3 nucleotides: TGTGCCAGCAGTGAACGTTCGGCCAGGGACGGCTACACCTTC. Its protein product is CASSERSARDGYTF.